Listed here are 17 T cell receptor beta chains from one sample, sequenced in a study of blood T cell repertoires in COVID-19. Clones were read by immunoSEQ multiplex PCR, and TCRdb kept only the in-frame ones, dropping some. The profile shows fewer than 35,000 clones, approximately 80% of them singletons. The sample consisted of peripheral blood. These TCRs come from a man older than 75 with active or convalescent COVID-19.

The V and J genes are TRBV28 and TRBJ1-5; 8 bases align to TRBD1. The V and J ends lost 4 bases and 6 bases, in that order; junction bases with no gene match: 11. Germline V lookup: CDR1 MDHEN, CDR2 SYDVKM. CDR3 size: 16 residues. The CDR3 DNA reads TGTGCCAGCAGTTCAGCGGCAGGGGGCAGGGGTCAGCCCCAGCATTTT. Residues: CASSSAAGGRGQPQHF.

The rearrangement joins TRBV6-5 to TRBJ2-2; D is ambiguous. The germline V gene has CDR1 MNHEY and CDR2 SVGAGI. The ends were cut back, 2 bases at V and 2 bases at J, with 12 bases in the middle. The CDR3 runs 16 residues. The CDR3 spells CASSYRSLTNTGELFF. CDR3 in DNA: TGTGCCAGCAGTTACCGATCTCTTACAAACACCGGGGAGCTGTTTTTT.

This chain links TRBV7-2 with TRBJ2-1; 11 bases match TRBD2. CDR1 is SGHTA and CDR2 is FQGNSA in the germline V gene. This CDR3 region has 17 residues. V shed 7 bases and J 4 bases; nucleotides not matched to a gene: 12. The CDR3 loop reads CASTLGVAGGGYNEQFF. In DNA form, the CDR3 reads TGTGCCAGCACCCTTGGGGTAGCGGGAGGGGGGTACAATGAGCAGTTCTTC.

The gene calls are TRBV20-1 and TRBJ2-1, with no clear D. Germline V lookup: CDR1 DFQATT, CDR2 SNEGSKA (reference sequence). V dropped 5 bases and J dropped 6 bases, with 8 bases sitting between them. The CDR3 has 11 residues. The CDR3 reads CSALNFNEQFF. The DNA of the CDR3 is TGCAGTGCTCTTAATTTCAATGAGCAGTTCTTC.

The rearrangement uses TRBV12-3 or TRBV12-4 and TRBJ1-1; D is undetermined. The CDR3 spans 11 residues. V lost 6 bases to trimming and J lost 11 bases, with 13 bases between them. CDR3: CASRTGDEAFF. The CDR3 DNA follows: TGTGCCAGCAGAACCGGGGATGAGGCTTTCTTT.

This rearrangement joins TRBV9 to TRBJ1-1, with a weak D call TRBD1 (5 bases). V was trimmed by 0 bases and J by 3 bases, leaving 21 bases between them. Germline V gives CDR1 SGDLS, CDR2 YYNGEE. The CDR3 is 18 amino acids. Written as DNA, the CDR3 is TGTGCCAGCAGCGTAGGGGTACTGGTCGCAGGGTGGGACACTGAAGCTTTCTTT. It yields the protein CASSVGVLVAGWDTEAFF.

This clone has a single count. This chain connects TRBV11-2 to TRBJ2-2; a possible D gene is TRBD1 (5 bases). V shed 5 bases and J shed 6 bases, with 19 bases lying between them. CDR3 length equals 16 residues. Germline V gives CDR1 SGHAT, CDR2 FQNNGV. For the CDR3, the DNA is TGTGCCAGCAGCCATGCCGCGGCTAAAGGGGCCGGGGAGCTGTTTTTT. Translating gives CASSHAAAKGAGELFF.

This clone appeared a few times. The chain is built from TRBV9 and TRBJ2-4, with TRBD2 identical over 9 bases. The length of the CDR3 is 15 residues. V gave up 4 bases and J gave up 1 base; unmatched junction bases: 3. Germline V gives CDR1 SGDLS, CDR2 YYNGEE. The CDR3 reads CASSPAGGAKNIQYF. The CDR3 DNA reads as TGTGCCAGCAGCCCCGCGGGGGGGGCCAAAAACATTCAGTACTTC.

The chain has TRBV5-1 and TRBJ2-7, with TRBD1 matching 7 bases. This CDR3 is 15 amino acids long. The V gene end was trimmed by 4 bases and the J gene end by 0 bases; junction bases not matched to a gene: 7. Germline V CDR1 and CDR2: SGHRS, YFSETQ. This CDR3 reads CASSAGTANSYEQYF. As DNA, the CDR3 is TGCGCCAGCAGCGCTGGGACAGCGAACTCCTACGAGCAGTACTTC.

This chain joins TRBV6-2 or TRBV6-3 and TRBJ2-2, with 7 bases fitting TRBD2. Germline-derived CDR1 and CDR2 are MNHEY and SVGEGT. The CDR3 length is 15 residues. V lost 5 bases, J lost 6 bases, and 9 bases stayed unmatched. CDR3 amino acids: CASSRVTSRSGELFF. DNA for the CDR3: TGTGCCAGCAGTCGGGTGACTAGCAGATCCGGGGAGCTGTTTTTT.

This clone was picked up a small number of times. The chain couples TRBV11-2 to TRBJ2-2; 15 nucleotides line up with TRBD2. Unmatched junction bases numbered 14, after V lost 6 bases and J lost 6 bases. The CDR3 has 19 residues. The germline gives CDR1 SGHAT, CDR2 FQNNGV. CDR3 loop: CASRKSGLAGGQSAGELFF. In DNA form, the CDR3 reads TGTGCCAGCAGGAAATCGGGACTAGCGGGAGGTCAGAGCGCCGGGGAGCTGTTTTTT.

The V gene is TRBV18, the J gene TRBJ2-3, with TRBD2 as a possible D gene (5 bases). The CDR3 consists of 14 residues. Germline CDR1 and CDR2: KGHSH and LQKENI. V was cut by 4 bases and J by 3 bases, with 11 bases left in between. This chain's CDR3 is CASSQESGTDTQYF. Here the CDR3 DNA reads TGTGCCAGCTCACAGGAGAGCGGAACAGATACGCAGTATTTT.

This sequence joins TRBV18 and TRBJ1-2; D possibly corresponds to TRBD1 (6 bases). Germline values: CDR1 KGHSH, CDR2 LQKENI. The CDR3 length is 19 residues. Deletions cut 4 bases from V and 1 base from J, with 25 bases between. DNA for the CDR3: TGTGCCAGCTCACTTACCCTCGGCCAGGGGACATCGCTTAACTATGGCTACACCTTC. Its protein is CASSLTLGQGTSLNYGYTF. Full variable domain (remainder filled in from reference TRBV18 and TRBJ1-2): NAGVMQNPRHLVRRRGQEARLRCSPMKGHSHVYWYRQLPEEGLKFMVYLQKENIIDESGMPKERFSAEFPKEGPSILRIQQVVRGDSAAYFCASSLTLGQGTSLNYGYTFGSGTRLTVV.

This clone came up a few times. The CDR3 reads CASSLAVTSGRADYEQYF. CDR3 nucleotides: TGTGCCAGCAGCTTGGCCGTGACTAGCGGGAGGGCGGACTACGAGCAGTACTTC. The chain carries TRBV5-5 and TRBJ2-7, with 14 bases identical to TRBD2. V shed 0 bases and J 3 bases; nucleotides not matched to a gene: 8. The germline V gene encodes CDR1 SGHKS and CDR2 YYEKEE (reference sequence). The CDR3 totals 18 residues.

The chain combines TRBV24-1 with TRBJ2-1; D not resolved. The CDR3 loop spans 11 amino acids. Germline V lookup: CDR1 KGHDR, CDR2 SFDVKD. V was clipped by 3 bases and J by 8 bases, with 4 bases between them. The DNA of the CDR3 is TGTGCCACCAGTGATAGCGATGAGCAGTTCTTC. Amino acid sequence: CATSDSDEQFF.

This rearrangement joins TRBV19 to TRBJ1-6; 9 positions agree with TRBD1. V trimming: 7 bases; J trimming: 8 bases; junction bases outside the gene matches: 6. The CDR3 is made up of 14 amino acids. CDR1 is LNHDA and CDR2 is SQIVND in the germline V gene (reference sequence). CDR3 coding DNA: TGTGCCAGTACTCTACAGGGGGCGGATTCACCCCTCCACTTT. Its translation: CASTLQGADSPLHF. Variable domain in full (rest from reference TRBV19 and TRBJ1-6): DGGITQSPKYLFRKEGQNVTLSCEQNLNHDAMYWYRQDPGQGLRLIYYSQIVNDFQKGDIAEGYSVSREKKESFPLTVTSAQKNPTAFYLCASTLQGADSPLHFGNGTRLTVT.

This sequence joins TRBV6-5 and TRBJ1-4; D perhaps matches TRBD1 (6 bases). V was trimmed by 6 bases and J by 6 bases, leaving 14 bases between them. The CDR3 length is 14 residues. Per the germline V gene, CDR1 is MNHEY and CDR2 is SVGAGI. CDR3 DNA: TGTGCCAGCAGGGATACAGGGAGGGATGAAAAACTGTTTTTT. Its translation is CASRDTGRDEKLFF.